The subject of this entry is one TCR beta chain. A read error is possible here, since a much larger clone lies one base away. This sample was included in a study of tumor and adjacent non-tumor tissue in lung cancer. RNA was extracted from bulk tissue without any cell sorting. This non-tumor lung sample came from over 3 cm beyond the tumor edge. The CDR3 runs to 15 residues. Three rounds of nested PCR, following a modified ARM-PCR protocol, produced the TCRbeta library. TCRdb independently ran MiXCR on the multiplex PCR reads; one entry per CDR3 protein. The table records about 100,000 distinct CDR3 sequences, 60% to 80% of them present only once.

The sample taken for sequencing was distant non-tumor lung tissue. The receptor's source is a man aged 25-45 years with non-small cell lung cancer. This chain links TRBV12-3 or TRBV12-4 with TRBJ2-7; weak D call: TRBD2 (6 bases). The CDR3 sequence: CANSLVVQGGYEQYF. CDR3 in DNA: TGTGCCAACAGTTTAGTAGTGCAGGGAGGCTACGAGCAGTACTTC.